This entry lists 32 T cell receptor beta chains sequenced from one sample in a study of metastatic and nonmetastatic thyroid tumors (dated by TCRdb to the early 2020s). The method behind the library was PCR. Reads for this sample came from an Illumina HiSeq 4000. TCRdb handled the public reads itself, with Q25 trimming in fastp and clone calling in MiXCR, and kept productive beta chains. A total of about 89,000 clones appear in this sample, around 13% of them only once. The ten largest clones take up around 8.8% of the sample. No treatment had been received by any patient before thyroid surgery. Sequencing was done on a sample of tumor tissue. All receptors derive from a female donor with papillary thyroid cancer or a benign thyroid nodule (not recorded which). Some clones in this sample may be carry-over from other donors' samples.

Only a few counts were recorded for this clone. A much larger clone differs from this one at a single base, so this may be a read error. The V call is TRBV11-2, the J call TRBJ2-1; 12 bases fit TRBD2. The CDR3 is 16 amino acids. V was pared by 6 bases and J by 6 bases, with 9 bases of the junction left unmatched. Germline loops: CDR1 SGHAT, CDR2 FQNNGV. The CDR3 loop reads CASRPLAGGPSNEQFF. The DNA of the CDR3 is TGTGCCAGCAGGCCCCTAGCGGGAGGGCCTAGCAATGAGCAGTTCTTC.

This clone was detected ten times or more. The rearrangement joins TRBV2 to TRBJ2-1, with TRBD2 identical over 11 bases. The CDR3 length is 16 residues. Per the germline V gene, CDR1 is SNHLY and CDR2 is FYNNEI. The V gene end was trimmed by 6 bases and the J gene end by 4 bases; junction bases not matched to a gene: 8. The CDR3 here is CASSLLGTSGYNEQFF. CDR3 DNA sequence: TGTGCCAGCAGCCTCCTCGGGACTAGCGGATACAATGAGCAGTTCTTC.

This clone is medium-sized in the sample. The rearrangement links TRBV6-1 to TRBJ2-7; TRBD1 agrees at 7 bases. The CDR3 runs to 13 residues. Trimming at V came to 7 bases and at J to 6 bases, leaving 9 bases not matched to a gene. The germline V gene has CDR1 MNHNS and CDR2 SASEGT. The CDR3 here is CASTTGVGSEQYF. CDR3 DNA sequence: TGTGCCAGCACCACAGGGGTGGGTAGCGAGCAGTACTTC.

Concerning this clone: This may arise from a read error, as a much more abundant clone is one base away. Different DNA sequences within this sample yield the same CDR3. The chain joins TRBV9 to TRBJ2-2; D ambiguous. Germline lookup yields CDR1 SGDLS and CDR2 YYNGEE. This CDR3 comprises 17 residues. The DNA for the CDR3 is TGCGCCAGCAGCGAGCCCATGGGTTCAAGGGACACCGGGGAGCTGTTTTTT. This codes for CASSEPMGSRDTGELFF.

The sample holds many counts of this clone. The rearrangement joins TRBV6-1 to TRBJ2-2; TRBD2 matches 11 bases. J gave up 2 bases and V 5 bases, and 4 bases lay outside the gene matches. CDR3 size: 16 residues. CDR1 MNHNS and CDR2 SASEGT come from the germline V gene. The CDR3 sequence: CASSTGLAVNTGELFF. CDR3 bases: TGTGCCAGCAGTACGGGACTAGCGGTAAACACCGGGGAGCTGTTTTTT.

This clone has a count of ten or more. The rearrangement joins TRBV5-4 to TRBJ1-2, with D uncertain. CDR1 and CDR2 from the germline V gene are SGHNT and YYREEE (reference sequence). The length of the CDR3 is 14 residues. Trimming removed 0 bases from V and 1 base from J, with 7 bases in between. CDR3 amino acids: CASSLGPGNYGYTF. The CDR3 nucleotides read TGTGCCAGCAGCTTGGGTCCGGGTAACTATGGCTACACCTTC.

This clone was seen ten or more times. The chain employs TRBV12-3 or TRBV12-4 and TRBJ1-6; the D is unclear. This CDR3 has 13 amino acids. The V end lost 3 bases, the J end lost 6 bases, and 6 bases lay between the germline ends. The CDR3 nucleotides read TGTGCCAGCAGTTTTTTCACTAATTCACCCCTCCACTTT. It is translated as CASSFFTNSPLHF.

This clone was found a few times. The CDR3 reads CASVPGTGDLGEQFF. The CDR3 DNA is TGTGCCAGCGTCCCTGGTACCGGGGACCTTGGTGAGCAGTTCTTC. V usage is TRBV6-4 and J usage is TRBJ2-1; perhaps D is TRBD1 or TRBD2 (5 bases each). V was pared by 8 bases and J by 9 bases, with 23 bases between. Germline V gene lookup returns CDR1 MRHNA and CDR2 SNTAGT. The CDR3 covers 15 residues.

This clone was counted ten times or more. The chain uses TRBV5-4 and TRBJ1-1; D gene ambiguous. This CDR3 spans 14 amino acids. Germline CDR1 and CDR2: SGHNT and YYREEE (reference sequence). Trimming cost V 4 bases and J 1 base, with 11 bases left between them. The CDR3 region has the DNA TGTGCCAGCAGCCCGATGACTGAGAACACTGAAGCTTTCTTT. It is translated as CASSPMTENTEAFF. Complete variable domain (other parts from reference TRBV5-4 and TRBJ1-1): ETGVTQSPTHLIKTRGQQVTLRCSSQSGHNTVSWYQQALGQGPQFIFQYYREEENGRGNFPPRFSGLQFPNYSSELNVNALELDDSALYLCASSPMTENTEAFFGQGTRLTVV.

The chain couples TRBV20-1 to TRBJ2-7, with TRBD2 identical over 15 bases. The CDR3 consists of 15 residues. Trimming removed 5 bases from V and 2 bases from J; junction bases left unmatched: 4. In germline, CDR1 is DFQATT, CDR2 SNEGSKA (reference sequence). CDR3 amino acids: CSALWTSGRAYEQYF. The CDR3 nucleotides read TGCAGTGCTCTTTGGACTAGCGGGAGGGCCTACGAGCAGTACTTC.

Regarding this clone: Since a much larger clone is just one base distant, this may be a read error. The chain couples TRBV6-2 or TRBV6-3 to TRBJ2-5; perhaps TRBD2 as D (6 bases). Germline V gene sequence: CDR1 MNHEY, CDR2 SVGEGT. This CDR3 contains 13 residues. V was cut by 6 bases and J by 2 bases, with 10 bases left in between. CDR3 bases: TGTGCCAGCAGGAGGACTATGCAAGAGACCCAGTACTTC. Its translation: CASRRTMQETQYF.

This clone was seen many times. The V call is TRBV7-3, the J call TRBJ2-6, with TRBD1 matching over 9 bases. The CDR3 length is 16 residues. J gave up 3 bases and V 5 bases, and 5 bases lay outside the gene matches. The germline V gene encodes CDR1 SGHTA and CDR2 FQGTGA. CDR3 protein: CASSPGQGFGANVLTF. Here the CDR3 DNA reads TGTGCCAGCAGCCCAGGACAGGGGTTTGGGGCCAACGTCCTGACTTTC.

This chain uses TRBV27 with TRBJ2-7; possibly TRBD2 for D (7 bases). Germline V gene sequence: CDR1 MNHEY, CDR2 SMNVEV (reference sequence). CDR3 length: 17 residues. The CDR3 loop is CVISLWGGGPEPYEQYF. The CDR3 nucleotides read TGTGTCATCAGTTTATGGGGGGGCGGCCCCGAGCCCTACGAGCAGTACTTC.

Notes on this clone: A read error may be the cause here, since a much bigger clone is one base away. The chain couples TRBV11-1 to TRBJ2-2; 11 bases map to TRBD2. This CDR3 has 16 amino acids. Germline CDR1 is SGHAT and CDR2 is FQDESV (reference sequence). The CDR3 is CASSLGTSGVTRELFF. In nucleotides, the CDR3 is TGTGCCAGCAGCCTAGGGACTAGCGGAGTCACCCGGGAGCTGTTTTTT.

This clone was counted at least ten times. CDR3 amino acids: CAISAQGTEAFF. The CDR3 DNA reads as TGTGCCATCAGTGCCCAGGGGACTGAAGCTTTCTTT. This rearrangement joins TRBV10-3 to TRBJ1-1; perhaps TRBD1 as D (6 bases). Germline CDR1 reads ENHRY; CDR2 reads SYGVKD. V lost 4 bases to trimming and J lost 5 bases, with 8 bases between them. The CDR3 has 12 residues.

This clone was seen only a few times. The missing conserved phenylalanine or tryptophan at the end of this CDR3 makes a read error likely. The V call is TRBV6-1, the J call TRBJ1-1; D gene uncertain. This CDR3 comprises 12 residues. Trimming cost V 11 bases and J 4 bases, with 14 bases left between them. Looked up from germline, CDR1 is MNHNS and CDR2 is SASEGT. This chain's CDR3 is CAVRSEATEAFL. In nucleotides, the CDR3 is TGTGCCGTAAGGAGTGAGGCCACTGAAGCTTTCCTT.

This clone was observed a handful of times. This may be a read error, as it is one base from a much larger clone. The chain is built from TRBV6-1 and TRBJ2-3; D gene ambiguous. Germline loops: CDR1 MNHNS, CDR2 SASEGT. This CDR3 has 13 amino acids. Trimming removed 5 bases from V and 1 base from J, with 7 bases in between. The CDR3 DNA reads TGTGCCAGCAGTCGCCGACGCACAGATACGCAGTATTTT. Amino acid sequence: CASSRRRTDTQYF.

V and J are TRBV5-1 and TRBJ2-7; 12 bases match TRBD2. The length of the CDR3 is 14 residues. Germline V gene sequence: CDR1 SGHRS, CDR2 YFSETQ. With 5 bases clipped from V and 5 bases from J, the junction kept 5 bases outside the gene matches. CDR3 region: CASSPGLAGHEQYF. Here the CDR3 DNA reads TGCGCCAGCAGTCCGGGACTAGCGGGTCACGAGCAGTACTTC.

The table lists this clone with many counts. The J gene is TRBJ2-3, the V gene TRBV20-1; no clear D gene. Germline assignment: CDR1 DFQATT and CDR2 SNEGSKA (reference sequence). This CDR3 spans 14 amino acids. Trimming stripped 5 bases from V and 4 bases from J, with 16 bases between. This CDR3 reads CSASRTARPDTQYF. The DNA of the CDR3 is TGCAGTGCTTCCCGGACCGCCAGACCAGATACGCAGTATTTT.

This clone was seen repeatedly, ten times or more. The chain joins TRBV4-1 to TRBJ1-1; weak D call: TRBD1 (5 bases). Germline CDR1 and CDR2: MGHRA and YSYEKL. V was clipped by 1 base and J by 4 bases, with 16 bases between them. This CDR3 region has 16 residues. The CDR3 reads CASSQGRGGEITEAFF. As DNA, the CDR3 is TGCGCCAGCAGCCAAGGGCGCGGGGGTGAGATCACTGAAGCTTTCTTT.

This clone has ten or more counts. The chain has TRBV6-1 and TRBJ2-3; D perhaps matches TRBD2 (6 bases). V was cut by 2 bases and J by 1 base, with 10 bases left in between. From germline, CDR1 is MNHNS and CDR2 SASEGT. The CDR3 covers 15 residues. The CDR3 region has the DNA TGTGCCAGCAGTGAAAGGGAGGTTGGCACAGATACGCAGTATTTT. Amino acids: CASSEREVGTDTQYF.

This sequence joins TRBV11-2 and TRBJ2-3, with 7 bases fitting TRBD2. CDR3 length: 14 residues. CDR1 SGHAT and CDR2 FQNNGV come from the germline V gene. V lost 5 bases, J lost 4 bases, and 6 bases stayed unmatched. The CDR3 sequence: CASSRTRGADTQYF. The CDR3 nucleotides read TGTGCCAGCAGCCGGACTCGGGGGGCAGATACGCAGTATTTT. Together with reference TRBV11-2 and TRBJ2-3, the CDR3 gives the full variable domain: EAGVAQSPRYKIIEKRQSVAFWCNPISGHATLYWYQQILGQGPKLLIQFQNNGVVDDSQLPKDRFSAERLKGVDSTLKIQPAKLEDSAVYLCASSRTRGADTQYFGPGTRLTVL.

This clone has more than one count but fewer than ten. One base away lies a much larger clone, so this may be a sequencing read error. Other DNA variants within this sample encode the same CDR3. V and J are TRBV7-3 and TRBJ2-1; 9 positions match TRBD2. CDR3 size: 15 residues. Germline assignment: CDR1 SGHTA and CDR2 FQGTGA. The CDR3 protein is CASSLTGGRGGEQFF. Here the CDR3 DNA reads TGCGCCAGCAGCTTAACAGGCGGGAGGGGCGGTGAGCAGTTCTTC. The whole variable domain, remainder taken from reference TRBV7-3 and TRBJ2-1, is GAGVSQTPSNKVTEKGKYVELRCDPISGHTALYWYRQSLGQGPEFLIYFQGTGAADDSGLPNDRFFAVRPEGSVSTLKIQRTERGDSAVYLCASSLTGGRGGEQFFGPGTRLTVL.

This clone occurred many times. In the same sample, other DNA sequences code for this CDR3. The chain couples TRBV2 to TRBJ1-5, with D unresolved. Looked up from germline, CDR1 is SNHLY and CDR2 is FYNNEI. The CDR3 spans 13 residues. V was clipped by 6 bases and J by 3 bases, with 9 bases between them. The CDR3 DNA reads TGTGCCAGCAGCCGACGGGCCAATCAGCCCCAGCATTTT. This sequence encodes CASSRRANQPQHF.

Many counts were recorded for this clone. This chain links TRBV24-1 with TRBJ2-2; 8 positions agree with TRBD1. Germline V lookup: CDR1 KGHDR, CDR2 SFDVKD. J was trimmed by 3 bases and V by 8 bases; bases with no gene match: 4. The CDR3 consists of 14 residues. The CDR3 region has the DNA TGTGCCACCAAGCAGGGGGCAGACACCGGGGAGCTGTTTTTT. It specifies CATKQGADTGELFF.

This clone has only a few counts. A read error may be the cause here, since a much bigger clone is one base away. This sequence joins TRBV6-2 or TRBV6-3 and TRBJ2-5, with D maybe TRBD2 (7 bases). The germline V gene encodes CDR1 MNHEY and CDR2 SVGEGT. This CDR3 is 13 amino acids long. The CDR3, as DNA: TGTGCAAGCAGTTTAGGAGGGGGGGGGACCCAGTACTTC. It codes for CASSLGGGGTQYF.

Many counts were recorded for this clone. The chain couples TRBV13 to TRBJ2-1; TRBD1 or TRBD2 may be the D gene (5 bases each). Germline V gene lookup returns CDR1 PRHDT and CDR2 FYEKMQ (reference sequence). With 5 bases removed from V and 0 bases from J, the gap between germline ends came to 23 bases. The CDR3 length is 19 residues. CDR3 bases: TGTGCCAGCAGCGATCAAGAAGGGGCCCGGGGAAGCTCCTACAATGAGCAGTTCTTC. Amino acid sequence: CASSDQEGARGSSYNEQFF.

The V and J genes are TRBV11-3 and TRBJ2-5; D is unclear. Germline V gene sequence: CDR1 SGHNT, CDR2 YENEEA. Trimming pared 0 bases from V and 5 bases from J, leaving 16 bases between. CDR3 size: 16 residues. In nucleotides, the CDR3 is TGTGCCAGCAGCTTAGATGTGGCCGCTGGCCGGGAGACCCAGTACTTC. It translates to CASSLDVAAGRETQYF.

This clone has a count of ten or more. The J gene is TRBJ2-7, the V gene TRBV20-1; D is perhaps TRBD1 (5 bases). The CDR3 sequence is 13 residues long. The germline V gene has CDR1 DFQATT and CDR2 SNEGSKA (reference sequence). The V and J ends lost 1 base and 3 bases respectively, with 10 bases between them. DNA for the CDR3: TGCAGTGCTAGAGTGGGGCAGCTCTACGAGCAGTACTTC. This encodes CSARVGQLYEQYF.

This clone appeared many times. The V gene is TRBV2, the J gene TRBJ2-7; D remains ambiguous. Per the germline V gene, CDR1 is SNHLY and CDR2 is FYNNEI. V was cut by 4 bases and J by 6 bases, with 7 bases left in between. The CDR3 has 11 residues. Here the CDR3 reads CASSVSGEQYF. As DNA, the CDR3 is TGTGCCAGCAGTGTGTCTGGCGAGCAGTACTTC.

A note on this clone: The sample holds other DNA sequences that translate to the same CDR3. The chain links TRBV11-2 to TRBJ2-6; no clear D. The germline V gene has CDR1 SGHAT and CDR2 FQNNGV. The CDR3 spans 15 residues. Trimming cost V 5 bases and J 0 bases, with 8 bases left between them. CDR3 sequence: CASSPRLSGANVLTF. CDR3 DNA sequence: TGTGCCAGCAGCCCTCGGCTCTCTGGGGCCAACGTCCTGACTTTC.

This clone occurred many times. The chain joins TRBV19 to TRBJ2-1, with 7 bases lining up with TRBD2. Trimming at V came to 3 bases and at J to 1 base, leaving 12 bases not matched to a gene. Germline values: CDR1 LNHDA, CDR2 SQIVND (reference sequence). The CDR3 has 18 residues. This CDR3 is CASSMRGGSGRSYNEQFF. CDR3 nucleotides: TGTGCCAGTAGTATGAGGGGCGGGAGTGGAAGATCCTACAATGAGCAGTTCTTC.